This passage covers 27 T cell receptor beta chains from one sample sequenced in a study of blood T cell repertoires in COVID-19. The method was immunoSEQ multiplex PCR; TCRdb's version includes in-frame clones alone and lacks a portion of them. Of 5,500 to 7,500 clones listed, approximately 90% are singletons. Sequenced input: peripheral blood. Every receptor here comes from a human donor in a cohort sampled during active COVID-19. The donor label of this sample is uncertain.

This clone was detected only once. V is TRBV6-1 and J is TRBJ1-5; possible D gene TRBD1, 5 bases. V dropped 3 bases and J dropped 7 bases, with 13 bases sitting between them. Germline V gene data show CDR1 as MNHNS and CDR2 as SASEGT. The CDR3 spans 14 residues. The CDR3 sequence is CASSDGGGRQPQHF. The DNA of the CDR3 is TGTGCCAGCAGTGACGGCGGGGGAAGGCAGCCCCAGCATTTT.

The genes are TRBV6-4 and TRBJ2-1; 11 nucleotides line up with TRBD2. Germline V gene sequence: CDR1 MRHNA, CDR2 SNTAGT. V lost 0 bases to trimming and J lost 6 bases; unmatched junction nucleotides: 4. The CDR3 totals 16 residues. The CDR3 nucleotides are TGTGCCAGCAGTGACTCTGTGACTAGCGGGGCCAATGAGCAGTTCTTC. It yields the protein CASSDSVTSGANEQFF.

This chain connects TRBV4-1 to TRBJ2-4; TRBD2 is a possible D gene (5 bases). Between the trimmed V and J ends, which lost 0 bases and 9 bases, there was a span of 15 bases. Germline assignment: CDR1 MGHRA and CDR2 YSYEKL. The CDR3 has 15 amino acids. CDR3 in DNA: TGCGCCAGCAGCCAAGATGGACTGAAGGCGGGCATTCAGTACTTC. This translates into CASSQDGLKAGIQYF.

The rearrangement joins TRBV2 to TRBJ2-7, with D possibly matching TRBD1 (5 bases). Germline V gene lookup returns CDR1 SNHLY and CDR2 FYNNEI. The ends were cut back, 7 bases at V and 2 bases at J, with 9 bases in the middle. The length of the CDR3 is 12 residues. CDR3 loop: CASTGIPYEQYF. For the CDR3, the DNA is TGTGCCAGCACAGGGATACCCTACGAGCAGTACTTC.

The rearrangement uses TRBV5-1 and TRBJ2-5, with TRBD2 matching 12 bases. CDR1 SGHRS and CDR2 YFSETQ come from the germline V gene. Unmatched junction bases numbered 18, after V lost 2 bases and J lost 4 bases. This CDR3 has 20 amino acids. The CDR3 DNA reads as TGCGCCAGCAGCTTTAGGACTAGCGGGGTCCTCTACACGGTCCGAGAGACCCAGTACTTC. It translates to CASSFRTSGVLYTVRETQYF.

V and J are TRBV6-2 or TRBV6-3 and TRBJ1-5; TRBD1 matches at 8 bases. The ends lost 2 bases at V and 5 bases at J; junction bases unmatched: 11. The germline gives CDR1 MNHEY, CDR2 SVGEGT. The CDR3 runs 17 residues. CDR3 sequence: CASSYVSGGPHYQPQHF. CDR3 nucleotides: TGTGCCAGCAGTTACGTCTCAGGGGGCCCCCATTATCAGCCCCAGCATTTT.

This chain connects TRBV5-1 to TRBJ2-7; D is undetermined. V dropped 0 bases and J dropped 7 bases, with 20 bases sitting between them. The V gene's germline CDR1 is SGHRS and CDR2 YFSETQ. CDR3 length equals 16 residues. Written as DNA, the CDR3 is TGCGCCAGCAGCTTGGGCCCTTTCGGGTTTCCTCTAGAGCAGTACTTC. This encodes CASSLGPFGFPLEQYF.

CDR3 in amino acids: CASSLLTAMNTEAFF. The CDR3 bases are TGTGCCAGCAGTCTCCTGACAGCAATGAACACTGAAGCTTTCTTT. The chain uses TRBV2 and TRBJ1-1; a weak D match, TRBD1 (5 bases). The CDR3 sequence is 15 residues long. Trimming removed 5 bases at V and 0 bases at J, with 13 bases between. Germline V gene sequence: CDR1 SNHLY, CDR2 FYNNEI. Together with reference TRBV2 and TRBJ1-1, the CDR3 gives the full variable domain: EPEVTQTPSHQVTQMGQEVILRCVPISNHLYFYWYRQILGQKVEFLVSFYNNEISEKSEIFDDQFSVERPDGSNFTLKIRSTKLEDSAMYFCASSLLTAMNTEAFFGQGTRLTVV.

This chain links TRBV7-6 with TRBJ2-7; D is perhaps TRBD1 (7 bases). Per the germline V gene, CDR1 is SGHVS and CDR2 is FNYEAQ. Deletions cut 5 bases from V and 0 bases from J, with 14 bases between. The CDR3 runs 15 residues. DNA for the CDR3: TGTGCCAGCAGCCTTCAGGGGGGACTCTCCTACGAGCAGTACTTC. It yields the protein CASSLQGGLSYEQYF. Filled out from reference TRBV7-6 and TRBJ2-7, the complete variable domain reads GAGVSQSPRYKVTKRGQDVALRCDPISGHVSLYWYRQALGQGPEFLTYFNYEAQQDKSGLPNDRFSAERPEGSISTLTIQRTEQRDSAMYRCASSLQGGLSYEQYFGPGTRLTVT.

The chain links TRBV11-2 to TRBJ1-3; D is uncertain. Germline V lookup: CDR1 SGHAT, CDR2 FQNNGV. The CDR3 has 17 amino acids. Trimming shortened V by 5 bases and J by 0 bases, and 17 bases separated the two germline ends. The CDR3 loop reads CASSRRAVSDSGNTIYF. CDR3 nucleotides: TGTGCCAGCAGCCGACGCGCGGTTTCCGACTCTGGAAACACCATATATTTT. Using reference TRBV11-2 and TRBJ1-3 for the parts outside the CDR3, the full variable domain is EAGVAQSPRYKIIEKRQSVAFWCNPISGHATLYWYQQILGQGPKLLIQFQNNGVVDDSQLPKDRFSAERLKGVDSTLKIQPAKLEDSAVYLCASSRRAVSDSGNTIYFGEGSWLTVV.

The chain carries TRBV5-6 and TRBJ2-7, with a weak D call TRBD2 (5 bases). The V and J ends lost 0 bases and 7 bases respectively, with 17 bases between them. Germline values: CDR1 SGHDT, CDR2 YYEEEE. The CDR3 is 15 residues long. CDR3 sequence: CASSLGVAGRGEQYF. The CDR3 nucleotides read TGTGCCAGCAGCTTGGGAGTAGCTGGCCGGGGAGAGCAGTACTTC.

The chain is built from TRBV30 and TRBJ1-2; 8 bases are a match to TRBD1. V gave up 4 bases and J gave up 3 bases; unmatched junction bases: 4. The CDR3 loop spans 13 amino acids. From germline, CDR1 is GTSNPN and CDR2 SVGIG (reference sequence). CDR3: CAWTRGLDYGYTF. CDR3 coding DNA: TGTGCCTGGACCAGGGGGCTGGACTATGGCTACACCTTC.

The chain recombines TRBV6-5 with TRBJ1-1; possibly TRBD1 for D (5 bases). V was pared by 7 bases and J by 5 bases, with 17 bases between. Looked up from germline, CDR1 is MNHEY and CDR2 is SVGAGI. This CDR3 has 14 residues. The chain's CDR3 is CASIAAGRSTEAFF. CDR3 coding DNA: TGTGCCAGCATAGCGGCAGGGAGGAGTACTGAAGCTTTCTTT.

The chain links TRBV5-1 to TRBJ1-3, with D possibly TRBD1 on 6 matching bases. The germline V gene encodes CDR1 SGHRS and CDR2 YFSETQ. The CDR3 length is 15 residues. V was trimmed by 4 bases and J by 7 bases, leaving 18 bases between them. CDR3 residues: CASSPDRSSWNTIYF. DNA of the CDR3: TGCGCCAGCAGCCCTGACAGGTCCTCCTGGAACACCATATATTTT. Looking up the rest from reference TRBV5-1 and TRBJ1-3 gives the full variable domain: KAGVTQTPRYLIKTRGQQVTLSCSPISGHRSVSWYQQTPGQGLQFLFEYFSETQRNKGNFPGRFSGRQFSNSRSEMNVSTLELGDSALYLCASSPDRSSWNTIYFGEGSWLTVV.

In its sample, this clone was seen a few times. The gene calls are TRBV7-8 and TRBJ1-3; D not resolved. The V end lost 5 bases, the J end lost 4 bases, and 12 bases lay between the germline ends. Germline V gene data show CDR1 as SGHVS and CDR2 as FQNEAQ. This CDR3 is 14 amino acids long. This CDR3 is CASSRLVSGNTIYF. CDR3 nucleotides: TGTGCCAGCAGCCGACTCGTTTCGGGAAACACCATATATTTT.

This clone has a handful of counts. This chain links TRBV5-1 with TRBJ1-2; 7 bases are shared with TRBD1. Unmatched junction bases numbered 10, after V lost 4 bases and J lost 4 bases. The CDR3 has 15 residues. CDR1 is SGHRS and CDR2 is YFSETQ in the germline V gene. CDR3 region: CASSGRDRDGYGYTF. DNA for the CDR3: TGCGCCAGCAGCGGCCGTGACAGGGATGGCTATGGCTACACCTTC.

The chain has TRBV4-2 and TRBJ2-1, with unresolved D. The germline V gene encodes CDR1 LGHNA and CDR2 YNFKEQ. This CDR3 is 17 amino acids long. V lost 0 bases, J lost 0 bases, and 12 bases lay in between. CDR3 sequence reads: CASSQDPPASSYNEQFF. The CDR3 DNA is TGTGCCAGCAGCCAAGACCCGCCGGCTAGCTCCTACAATGAGCAGTTCTTC.

The chain couples TRBV5-3 to TRBJ2-7, with 13 positions matching TRBD2. TRBV5-3 is placed among ORFs of uncertain function. CDR3 size: 19 residues. Trimming took 2 bases from V and 4 from J; bases not matched to a gene: 15. The CDR3 loop reads CARSFVVGTSGENPYEQYF. CDR3 sequence (DNA): TGTGCCAGAAGCTTTGTCGTGGGGACTAGCGGGGAAAACCCGTACGAGCAGTACTTC.

Written as DNA, the CDR3 is TGTGCCAGCAGCTTATTATTGAGGTCCGCTAGCACAGATACGCAGTATTTT. It is translated as CASSLLLRSASTDTQYF. V is TRBV7-9 and J is TRBJ2-3; the D is unclear. The V gene lost 2 bases and the J gene lost 0 bases, with 15 bases spanning the gap. CDR1 and CDR2 from the germline V gene are SEHNR and FQNEAQ (reference sequence). This CDR3 comprises 17 residues.

The chain links TRBV2 to TRBJ2-7; 9 nucleotides match TRBD1. The V and J ends lost 10 bases and 6 bases, in that order; junction bases with no gene match: 10. The length of the CDR3 is 13 residues. Germline CDR1 and CDR2: SNHLY and FYNNEI. The CDR3 here is CATMTGGGLEQYF. Written as DNA, the CDR3 is TGTGCCACTATGACAGGGGGTGGCCTCGAGCAGTACTTC.

This clone was detected once. The V call is TRBV7-8, the J call TRBJ2-7, with TRBD1 as a possible D gene (6 bases). The germline CDR1 and CDR2 sequences are SGHVS and FQNEAQ. V was trimmed by 5 bases and J by 8 bases, leaving 25 bases between them. This CDR3 spans 16 amino acids. CDR3 bases: TGTGCCAGCAGCACTAGTGGCTTCCGAGGGGGTACGCAGCAGTACTTC. It yields the protein CASSTSGFRGGTQQYF.

V gene TRBV5-8 combines with J gene TRBJ2-2; 7 bases are a match to TRBD2. J was trimmed by 4 bases and V by 0 bases; bases with no gene match: 12. The CDR3 has 18 amino acids. The germline gives CDR1 SGHTS, CDR2 YDEGEE. For the CDR3, the DNA is TGTGCCAGCAGCTTGGAGCTCTATAGTGGGAGGGGCACCGGGGAGCTGTTTTTT. Translated, it gives CASSLELYSGRGTGELFF.

This clone came up a few times. V usage is TRBV7-3 and J usage is TRBJ2-1, with 13 bases lining up with TRBD2. The J segment lost 8 bases and the V segment lost 5 bases, leaving 3 bases of the junction unmatched. This CDR3 has 14 residues. Looked up from germline, CDR1 is SGHTA and CDR2 is FQGTGA. The CDR3, as DNA: TGTGCCAGCAGCCCGGGACTAGCGGGACATGAGCAGTTCTTC. This translates into CASSPGLAGHEQFF.

For the CDR3, the DNA is TGCAGCGTTGACGACGGGAGGGCTTTCTTT. As protein: CSVDDGRAFF. V is TRBV29-1 and J is TRBJ1-1; no reliable D call. In germline, CDR1 is SQVTM, CDR2 ANQGSEA. Trimming removed 3 bases at V and 11 bases at J, with 10 bases between. This CDR3 is 10 amino acids long.

The chain is built from TRBV28 and TRBJ1-1, with 7 bases that match TRBD1. CDR1 is MDHEN, CDR2 SYDVKM, per germline. The CDR3 spans 15 residues. J was trimmed by 0 bases and V by 6 bases; bases with no gene match: 7. The CDR3 loop is CASRAPGQMNTEAFF. Written as DNA, the CDR3 is TGTGCCAGCAGGGCCCCGGGACAGATGAACACTGAAGCTTTCTTT.

This clone was observed a single time. The chain recombines TRBV27 with TRBJ1-6; 8 bases map to TRBD1. The germline V gene encodes CDR1 MNHEY and CDR2 SMNVEV (reference sequence). The trim removed 7 bases at V and 6 bases at J, leaving 5 bases unmatched. CDR3 length: 14 residues. The CDR3 sequence is CASNRQGPNSPLHF. DNA for the CDR3: TGTGCCAGCAACCGACAGGGGCCTAATTCACCCCTCCACTTT.

V and J are TRBV7-6 and TRBJ1-3; the match to TRBD1 covers 9 bases. Germline V gives CDR1 SGHVS, CDR2 FNYEAQ. The CDR3 is made up of 17 amino acids. V gave up 5 bases and J gave up 0 bases; unmatched junction bases: 8. CDR3 loop: CASSQYTGGDSGNTIYF. The CDR3 nucleotides are TGTGCCAGCAGCCAGTACACAGGGGGCGACTCTGGAAACACCATATATTTT.